This T cell receptor beta chain is drawn from a study of cytomegalovirus exposure and HLA in healthy donors. As for this clone: No antigen is known for it.

Overall study results and limits: A list of approximately 150 TCR beta chains associated with cytomegalovirus was given. Specificity of three CMV-associated chains for CMV antigens was verified in vitro. Most observed TCR sequences were rare, whereas some public TCRs were detected in many donors.

V shed 5 bases and J shed 5 bases, with 10 bases lying between them. Germline assignment: CDR1 MNHEY and CDR2 SMNVEV (reference sequence). The length of the CDR3 is 13 residues. Method: immunoSEQ multiplex PCR; TCRdb's copy keeps in-frame clones and lacks some. Among about 55,000 clones listed, around 90% were seen once. Specimen: PBMCs. The clonotype was recovered from a man aged 18 to 29 in good health and CMV-seronegative. V gene TRBV27 combines with J gene TRBJ1-5; perhaps TRBD1 as D (5 bases). The DNA of the CDR3 is TGTGCCAGCAGTCCCGACAGATATCAGCCCCAGCATTTT. This gives the protein CASSPDRYQPQHF.